These 6 T cell receptor beta chains came from one sample sequenced in a study of a mutant IDH1 vaccine in newly diagnosed glioma. Time point in this sample: week 11, during vaccination. Vaccine doses each comprised 300 ug of mutant IDH1 20-mer peptide, with topical imiquimod. The table came from immunoSEQ multiplex PCR; TCRdb's copy has only in-frame clones and leaves some out. The repertoire holds 110,000 or so clones, with 90% as singletons. Which antigens these TCRs recognize remains unknown. Material: PBMCs, obtained from a glioma patient whose treatment included an IDH1 peptide vaccine. These receptor sequences come from a woman aged 50 to 60 with glioma.

The chain couples TRBV6-5 to TRBJ2-7, with unresolved D. CDR3 length: 9 amino acids. From germline, CDR1 is MNHEY and CDR2 SVGAGI. Trimming cost V 8 bases and J 7 bases, with 6 bases left between them. The CDR3 DNA reads TGTGCCAGCCCTGGGGAGCAGTACTTC. It yields the protein CASPGEQYF.

The genes are TRBV30 and TRBJ1-1; D call uncertain. The CDR3 runs 13 residues. The germline gives CDR1 GTSNPN, CDR2 SVGIG (reference sequence). The ends were cut back, 4 bases at V and 7 bases at J, with 16 bases in the middle. The CDR3 nucleotides are TGTGCCTGGAAGGGAGGGTCAAGTCTTGAAGCTTTCTTT. Amino acids: CAWKGGSSLEAFF.

This chain connects TRBV30 to TRBJ1-1; D is perhaps TRBD1 (5 bases). The germline gives CDR1 GTSNPN, CDR2 SVGIG (reference sequence). Deletions cut 1 base from V and 11 bases from J, with 14 bases between. The length of the CDR3 is 12 residues. CDR3 loop: CAWSDGAVRAFF. The CDR3 nucleotides read TGTGCCTGGAGTGATGGGGCGGTTCGGGCTTTCTTT.

V usage is TRBV5-6 and J usage is TRBJ1-1, with D unclear. The germline CDR1 and CDR2 sequences are SGHDT and YYEEEE. The V end was cut by 1 base, the J end by 5 bases, with 18 bases between. CDR3 size: 16 residues. The CDR3 reads CASSLWPREVGTEAFF. For the CDR3, the DNA is TGTGCCAGCAGCTTGTGGCCGCGCGAGGTAGGGACTGAAGCTTTCTTT.

This clone has a single count. The CDR3 DNA reads as TGTGCCAGCAGTAAGACGACAGGGGAGAGAAACACCATATATTTT. Residues: CASSKTTGERNTIYF. This chain links TRBV6-5 with TRBJ1-3, with TRBD1 matching over 8 bases. V gave up 5 bases and J gave up 5 bases; unmatched junction bases: 8. Germline V gene sequence: CDR1 MNHEY, CDR2 SVGAGI. The CDR3 has 15 amino acids.

The rearrangement uses TRBV5-1 and TRBJ2-1, with 7 bases that match TRBD1. Trimming took 4 bases from V and 2 from J; bases not matched to a gene: 6. The CDR3 length is 15 residues. Germline-derived CDR1 and CDR2 are SGHRS and YFSETQ. The CDR3 region is CASSVRQGAYNEQFF. CDR3 nucleotides: TGCGCCAGCAGCGTGAGACAGGGAGCCTACAATGAGCAGTTCTTC. The full variable domain, its missing parts supplied by reference TRBV5-1 and TRBJ2-1, is KAGVTQTPRYLIKTRGQQVTLSCSPISGHRSVSWYQQTPGQGLQFLFEYFSETQRNKGNFPGRFSGRQFSNSRSEMNVSTLELGDSALYLCASSVRQGAYNEQFFGPGTRLTVL.